The present TCR beta chain was sequenced within a study of CD8+CD57+ T cells in acquired aplastic anemia. For sequencing, patients were chosen who had shown expansion of CD8+CD57+ cells by flow cytometry. Investigators profiled TCR beta VDJ and CDR3 from genomic DNA template. MiXCR, applied by TCRdb to the reads, yields one record per CDR3 protein. The sample holds about 180,000 distinct CDR3 sequences; approximately 48% are singletons and the top ten take 1.8%. V gave up 3 bases and J gave up 5 bases, with 9 bases separating them. The CDR3 length is 13 residues. Germline CDR1 reads LNHDA; CDR2 reads SQIVND (reference sequence).

Sequencing was carried out using sorted CD4+, CD8+, or CD8+CD57+ T cells (not recorded which) from PBMCs. This receptor was obtained from a human donor with aplastic anemia. V and J are TRBV19 and TRBJ2-3; weak D call: TRBD1 (6 bases). CDR3 bases: TGTGCCAGTAGTATGGGGGCGGTAGATACGCAGTATTTT. It specifies CASSMGAVDTQYF.